The TCR beta chain under discussion was sequenced for a study of monozygotic twins with inflammatory bowel disease. TCRdb re-called the 5' RACE reads, yielding one record per CDR3 amino acid sequence without DNA. Its table records roughly 150,000 distinct CDR3 sequences. The CDR3 is 17 residues long. Germline loops: CDR1 SGDLS, CDR2 YYNGEE. The sequenced sample was blood. V gene TRBV9 combines with J gene TRBJ2-3; TCRdb's D call, TRBD2, is unchecked because there is no DNA. The source of this sequence is a human donor with ulcerative colitis or Crohn's disease, or a healthy co-twin of an affected twin (not recorded which). The CDR3 loop reads CASSVWPSGSPTDTQYF.